This note documents a single T cell receptor beta chain sequence. These data come from a study of blood T cell repertoires in COVID-19. Method: immunoSEQ multiplex PCR; TCRdb's copy keeps in-frame clones and lacks some. The table shows roughly 200,000 clones, with roughly 78% occurring only once. Trimming cost V 6 bases and J 8 bases; bases outside gene matches: 6. This CDR3 has 12 residues. The germline CDR1 and CDR2 sequences are SGHAT and FQNNGV. This receptor was obtained from an elderly woman with active or convalescent COVID-19. Sequencing used peripheral blood. The chain recombines TRBV11-2 with TRBJ1-2; TRBD1 matches at 7 bases. The CDR3 protein is CASRTGEMGYTF. The CDR3 nucleotides are TGTGCCAGCAGAACAGGGGAGATGGGCTACACCTTC.